Each of the 32 T cell receptor beta chains below was sequenced from the same sample in a study of blood T cells in healthy people across ages (dated by TCRdb to about 2015). The library relied on 5' RACE. The sequencer was an Illumina HiSeq 2500. The second PCR ran for about 6 to 11 cycles and used a J-beta primer mix along with a sample-barcoded 5' primer. The raw public reads went through TCRdb reprocessing: fastp at Q25, MiXCR clone calling, in-frame beta chains kept. Entries that share a CDR3 protein sequence are merged under the most common genes and DNA. Across this sample there are hundreds of thousands of distinct CDR3 sequences, with roughly 31% seen only once. Roughly 14% of the sample is taken by the ten largest. Material: blood. These receptor sequences come from an elderly woman in good health.

This clonotype was recorded many times. The chain joins TRBV5-6 to TRBJ1-2; the D gene is possibly TRBD1 (5 bases). V was clipped by 1 base and J by 3 bases, with 13 bases between them. CDR3 size: 15 residues. The V gene's germline CDR1 is SGHDT and CDR2 YYEEEE. CDR3 nucleotides: TGTGCCAGCAGCTTGAATTCCCCGGGGGACTATGGCTACACCTTC. Protein sequence: CASSLNSPGDYGYTF.

The chain couples TRBV7-2 to TRBJ1-2, with D unresolved. CDR3 length: 12 residues. V dropped 5 bases and J dropped 10 bases, with 14 bases sitting between them. Looked up from germline, CDR1 is SGHTA and CDR2 is FQGNSA. CDR3 bases: TGTGCCAGCAGCGTAGAGAGTAGGACCTACACCTTC. It translates to CASSVESRTYTF.

This clonotype showed up just once. A much more abundant neighbour one base away suggests this may be a read error. V gene TRBV5-1 combines with J gene TRBJ2-3; D assignment may be TRBD1 or TRBD2 (5 bases each). The CDR3 is 14 amino acids. Deletions cut 3 bases from V and 6 bases from J, with 14 bases between. Germline values: CDR1 SGHRS, CDR2 YFSETQ. The CDR3 spells CASSWGRGKDTQYF. The CDR3 coding sequence is TGCGCCAGCAGCTGGGGACGGGGAAAGGATACGCAGTATTTT.

This clonotype was seen at least ten times. The CDR3 DNA is TGTGCCAGCTCACCACCATGGGACAACAACAATGAGCAGTTCTTC. Residues: CASSPPWDNNNEQFF. The rearrangement uses TRBV18 and TRBJ2-1; D is possibly TRBD1 (6 bases). Per the germline V gene, CDR1 is KGHSH and CDR2 is LQKENI. The CDR3 has 15 residues. Trimming stripped 0 bases from V and 5 bases from J, with 11 bases between.

This clonotype came up many times. V and J are TRBV9 and TRBJ2-7, with D perhaps given as TRBD1 or TRBD2 (5 bases each). V was pared by 4 bases and J by 2 bases, with 16 bases between. The germline CDR1 and CDR2 sequences are SGDLS and YYNGEE. The CDR3 is made up of 15 amino acids. The CDR3 DNA reads TGTGCCAGCAGCCCAACGTGGGACCCAACCTACGAGCAGTACTTC. Translated: CASSPTWDPTYEQYF.

There are many counts of this clonotype. The J gene is TRBJ2-6, the V gene TRBV10-3, with D hard to call. The V end was cut by 7 bases, the J end by 1 base, with 5 bases between. The CDR3 contains 13 residues. Germline assignment: CDR1 ENHRY and CDR2 SYGVKD. CDR3 sequence reads: CAIMGSGANVLTF. The CDR3 DNA reads TGTGCCATCATGGGGTCTGGGGCCAACGTCCTGACTTTC.

This clonotype was detected only a few times. The chain is built from TRBV9 and TRBJ2-1; weak D call: TRBD1 (6 bases). V lost 8 bases to trimming and J lost 5 bases, with 20 bases between them. The CDR3 length is 15 residues. The V gene's germline CDR1 is SGDLS and CDR2 YYNGEE. The CDR3 sequence: CASGPGHGANNEQFF. The CDR3 DNA is TGTGCCAGTGGACCGGGACACGGAGCTAACAATGAGCAGTTCTTC.

This clonotype was counted ten times or more. The genes are TRBV28 and TRBJ2-7, with D possibly being TRBD2 (5 bases). The CDR3 totals 15 residues. The V end lost 3 bases, the J end lost 3 bases, and 15 bases lay between the germline ends. From germline, CDR1 is MDHEN and CDR2 SYDVKM. CDR3 residues: CASSLLLAGDYEQYF. Written as DNA, the CDR3 is TGTGCCAGCAGTTTGTTGCTAGCTGGGGACTACGAGCAGTACTTC.

The chain links TRBV2 to TRBJ2-3; 8 nucleotides line up with TRBD1. V trimming: 3 bases; J trimming: 5 bases; junction bases outside the gene matches: 4. The CDR3 is 14 residues long. Per the germline V gene, CDR1 is SNHLY and CDR2 is FYNNEI. This CDR3 is CASSDRGPGDTQYF. The CDR3 bases are TGTGCCAGCAGTGACAGGGGGCCGGGAGATACGCAGTATTTT.

This chain uses TRBV20-1 with TRBJ2-7; 7 nucleotides align to TRBD1. Germline V CDR1 and CDR2: DFQATT, SNEGSKA (reference sequence). V lost 3 bases to trimming and J lost 9 bases; unmatched junction nucleotides: 8. This CDR3 has 12 residues. The CDR3 DNA reads TGCAGTGCTAGTCCGACAGGGACGGTGCAGTACTTC. It yields the protein CSASPTGTVQYF.

Concerning this clonotype: A much larger clone differs by one base, so this may be a read error. This chain links TRBV2 with TRBJ2-4; possible D gene TRBD2, 6 bases. The J call may be wrong; the DNA end is better matched by TRBJ2-7. This CDR3 is built from 15 residues. Germline-derived CDR1 and CDR2 are SNHLY and FYNNEI. The CDR3 nucleotides are TGTGCCATCCGGGTTGGTAGCGGAAACTACTGCGAGCAGTACTTC. Protein sequence: CAIRVGSGNYCEQYF.

This clonotype was seen a handful of times. V is TRBV6-1 and J is TRBJ1-1; TRBD1 might be the D (6 bases). Germline-derived CDR1 and CDR2 are MNHNS and SASEGT. The CDR3 has 18 amino acids. The ends were cut back, 2 bases at V and 4 bases at J, with 23 bases in the middle. CDR3 residues: CASSEYGQGTQLATEAFF. The CDR3 region has the DNA TGTGCCAGCAGTGAATATGGTCAGGGGACCCAACTGGCCACTGAAGCTTTCTTT.

This clonotype was recorded many times. The chain employs TRBV4-3 and TRBJ2-5; TRBD2 agrees at 8 bases. The ends lost 0 bases at V and 5 bases at J; junction bases unmatched: 8. The CDR3 runs to 16 residues. Germline V gene sequence: CDR1 LGHNA, CDR2 YSLEER. CDR3 DNA: TGCGCCAGCAGCCAAGATCTCGGGGGGGCGGGTGAGACCCAGTACTTC. It translates to CASSQDLGGAGETQYF.

This clonotype occurred once. A single base separates this from a much larger clone, so it may be a read error. The genes are TRBV6-6 and TRBJ2-5, with a weak D call TRBD2 (5 bases). The J call may be mistaken, given a closer DNA end match to TRBJ2-1. The CDR3 is made up of 15 amino acids. Germline CDR1 and CDR2: MNHNY and SVGAGI (reference sequence). The CDR3 DNA reads TGTGCCAGCAGTTTCGGAGAGGGTTTCCAAGAGACCCAGTTCTTC. Translated, it gives CASSFGEGFQETQFF.

This chain joins TRBV7-9 and TRBJ1-2; D remains ambiguous. Trimming removed 5 bases at V and 13 bases at J, with 8 bases between. CDR1 is SEHNR, CDR2 FQNEAQ, per germline (reference sequence). This CDR3 region has 9 residues. DNA of the CDR3: TGTGCCAGCAGCCCTATACCCACCTTC. It specifies CASSPIPTF.

Concerning this clonotype: The conserved final phenylalanine or tryptophan is absent from the CDR3, which likely points to a read error. The limits of the CDR3 on the DNA are not certain, so only TCRdb's listed CDR3 is given. The gene calls are TRBV7-3 and TRBJ2-1; no DNA check was done on the table's D call, TRBD2. The CDR3 has 14 amino acids, counting both end residues. From germline, CDR1 is SGHTA and CDR2 FQGTGA. CDR3 residues: CASRRTSTINEQFI.

The gene calls are TRBV7-9 and TRBJ1-1; D call uncertain. CDR3 length: 11 residues. Germline lookup yields CDR1 SEHNR and CDR2 FQNEAQ (reference sequence). The V end was cut by 8 bases, the J end by 4 bases, with 8 bases between. CDR3 nucleotide sequence: TGTGCCAGCCACAGCCCCACTGAAGCTTTCTTT. It is translated as CASHSPTEAFF.

This clonotype was counted only a few times. CDR3 DNA: TGTGCCAGCAGCTTAGCAGGGCCCTCCGGGGCCAACGTCCTGACTTTC. This sequence encodes CASSLAGPSGANVLTF. This rearrangement joins TRBV7-2 to TRBJ2-6, with D hard to call. This CDR3 has 16 residues. V lost 0 bases and J 4 bases, leaving 10 bases between the germline ends. Germline CDR1 and CDR2: SGHTA and FQGNSA.

Ten or more counts support this clonotype. This sequence joins TRBV11-2 and TRBJ2-7, with D perhaps matching TRBD1 or TRBD2 (5 bases each). The CDR3 is made up of 15 amino acids. V was trimmed by 0 bases and J by 4 bases, leaving 13 bases between them. The germline CDR1 and CDR2 sequences are SGHAT and FQNNGV. The CDR3 nucleotides read TGTGCCAGCAGCTTAGATCCGGGGCAAAGGTACGAGCAGTACTTC. This sequence encodes CASSLDPGQRYEQYF.

The CDR3 DNA sequence: TGTGCCAGCAGCGTACGCGGGCATTCCGTCTCTGGGGCCAACGTCCTGACTTTC. Encoded protein: CASSVRGHSVSGANVLTF. The V gene is TRBV9, the J gene TRBJ2-6; D might be TRBD2 (5 bases). V lost 1 base, J lost 0 bases, and 14 bases lay in between. CDR1 and CDR2 (germline): SGDLS, YYNGEE. The CDR3 loop spans 18 amino acids.

A few counts support this clonotype. This may be a read error: a much more frequent sequence differs by one nucleotide. The chain recombines TRBV20-1 with TRBJ2-7; tentatively, D is TRBD2 (5 bases). The germline CDR1 and CDR2 sequences are DFQATT and SNEGSKA (reference sequence). The CDR3 covers 11 residues. V was clipped by 0 bases and J by 10 bases, with 10 bases between them. CDR3 sequence (DNA): TGCAGTGCTAGAGATGTGGAGGCCCAGTACTTC. It is translated as CSARDVEAQYF.

This clonotype has at least ten counts. The gene calls are TRBV15 and TRBJ2-7, with a possible D match to TRBD2 (6 bases). Germline V gene data show CDR1 as LNHNV and CDR2 as YYDKDF (reference sequence). V lost 0 bases and J lost 0, with 9 bases in between. CDR3 length: 15 residues. CDR3 amino acids: CATSRDPGDSYEQYF. As DNA, the CDR3 is TGTGCCACCAGCAGAGATCCGGGGGACTCCTACGAGCAGTACTTC.

This clonotype was seen more than once but under ten times. The chain joins TRBV30 to TRBJ2-7, with 7 bases matching TRBD1. The V gene end was trimmed by 5 bases and the J gene end by 4 bases; junction bases not matched to a gene: 8. Germline CDR1 reads GTSNPN; CDR2 reads SVGIG (reference sequence). The CDR3 has 13 amino acids. DNA of the CDR3: TGTGCCTGGGCCGGGACAGAAGAGTACGAGCAGTACTTC. Translated: CAWAGTEEYEQYF.

V and J are TRBV24-1 and TRBJ2-3; no clear D. This CDR3 is built from 13 residues. Germline loops: CDR1 KGHDR, CDR2 SFDVKD. V was clipped by 1 base and J by 2 bases, with 3 bases between them. This CDR3 is CATSDFSTDTQYF. The CDR3 DNA reads as TGTGCCACCAGTGATTTTTCCACAGATACGCAGTATTTT.

This clonotype was counted at least ten times. The rearrangement uses TRBV27 and TRBJ1-4; tentatively, D is TRBD1 (5 bases). The CDR3 is made up of 16 amino acids. V lost 11 bases and J lost 6, with 25 bases in between. Germline V CDR1 and CDR2: MNHEY, SMNVEV (reference sequence). As DNA, the CDR3 is TGTGCCCCTCCCTATGAGACAGCCCCTTTGGATGAAAAACTGTTTTTT. It yields the protein CAPPYETAPLDEKLFF.

Many counts were recorded for this clonotype. The chain employs TRBV5-6 and TRBJ2-7; 11 nucleotides line up with TRBD2. Germline assignment: CDR1 SGHDT and CDR2 YYEEEE. There are 17 residues in the CDR3. The trim removed 4 bases at V and 5 bases at J, leaving 14 bases unmatched. The CDR3 reads CASSPPKWLAGGHEQYF. The CDR3 nucleotides read TGTGCCAGCAGCCCACCGAAATGGCTAGCGGGGGGTCACGAGCAGTACTTC. Combining the CDR3 with reference TRBV5-6 and TRBJ2-7 gives the whole variable domain DAGVTQSPTHLIKTRGQQVTLRCSPKSGHDTVSWYQQALGQGPQFIFQYYEEEERQRGNFPDRFSGHQFPNYSSELNVNALLLGDSALYLCASSPPKWLAGGHEQYFGPGTRLTVT.

This clonotype was recorded a few times. A clone one base away is much larger, so this may be a read error. The V and J genes are TRBV7-2 and TRBJ2-1; 10 nucleotides match TRBD1. The J call may be wrong; the DNA end is better matched by TRBJ2-7. CDR1 and CDR2 (germline): SGHTA, FQGNSA. The CDR3 spans 18 residues. The CDR3 DNA reads as TGTGCCAGCAGCTTAGTCGGGACAGGGGCAAGCTCCTACAATGAGCAGTACTTC. Translating it yields CASSLVGTGASSYNEQYF.

On this clonotype itself: Given a much more abundant clone one base away, this may be a read error. This chain connects TRBV5-1 to TRBJ1-4; D perhaps matches TRBD1 (6 bases). V lost 4 bases, J lost 3 bases, and 16 bases lay in between. Per germline, CDR1 SGHRS and CDR2 YFSETQ. The CDR3 has 16 residues. The DNA of the CDR3 is TGCGCCAGCAGCCTTGGACAGTATGGGGCTAATGAAAAACTGTTTTTT. Translating it yields CASSLGQYGANEKLFF.

This clonotype was seen ten or more times. The V and J genes are TRBV7-2 and TRBJ1-1; possible D gene TRBD1, 5 bases. The CDR3 spans 15 residues. CDR1 and CDR2 from the germline V gene are SGHTA and FQGNSA. Deletions cut 5 bases from V and 0 bases from J, with 13 bases between. CDR3 nucleotides: TGTGCCAGCAGCCTAGGGGCCACGATGAACACTGAAGCTTTCTTT. This gives the protein CASSLGATMNTEAFF.

Concerning this clonotype itself: A read error may explain this, as a much larger clone is one base away. The chain joins TRBV10-3 to TRBJ2-5; D could derive from TRBD1 or TRBD2 (6 bases each). Germline CDR1 is ENHRY and CDR2 is SYGVKD. V was shortened by 11 bases and J by 11 bases, with 21 bases between the two germline ends. This CDR3 is built from 12 residues. CDR3 region: CAGGDTNNEQYF. The DNA of the CDR3 is TGTGCCGGAGGGGACACCAACAATGAGCAGTACTTC.

This clonotype was detected once. This sequence may be a read error, since a much larger clone differs from it by one base. The V and J genes are TRBV7-3 and TRBJ2-1, with D maybe TRBD2 (6 bases). The CDR3 sequence is 15 residues long. Germline V gene lookup returns CDR1 SGHTA and CDR2 FQGTGA. The CDR3 DNA is TGTGCCAGCAGCTTAGACGTTTTGGGAGGCAATGAGCAGGTCTTC. Translated: CASSLDVLGGNEQVF.

The chain couples TRBV20-1 to TRBJ2-1; TRBD2 matches 11 bases. The V segment lost 4 bases and the J segment 1 base; nucleotides outside the gene matches: 3. Germline assignment: CDR1 DFQATT and CDR2 SNEGSKA (reference sequence). The CDR3 is 15 amino acids. This CDR3 reads CSATRLAGSYNEQFF. The CDR3, as DNA: TGCAGTGCTACGCGACTAGCGGGGTCCTACAATGAGCAGTTCTTC.